This TCR beta chain appears in the sequencing data of a study of T cell repertoires in cytomegalovirus infection. The wider study: HLA-C-restricted CMV epitopes, recently identified, and well-studied HLA-B-restricted ones were used by the study. CMV infection together with matching HLA type was indicated by public TCR beta signatures. Whole-study results and caveats: Carriers of CMV and the relevant HLA type were discriminated by public TCR beta frequency. Dominating the ex vivo response were HLA-C-restricted CMV-specific TCR beta clonotypes.

In its sample, this clonotype was seen many times. The antigen is not known. Trimming stripped 3 bases from V and 4 bases from J, with 9 bases between. Germline loops: CDR1 SGHTA, CDR2 FQGNSA. The CDR3 is 14 amino acids. TCRdb itself ran the reads through MiXCR, one entry per CDR3 protein. The data hold 110,000 to 150,000 distinct CDR3 sequences, with 32% observed a single time. The genes are TRBV7-2 and TRBJ2-2; a weak D match, TRBD2 (7 bases). The input for sequencing was CD8+ T cells from cultured PBMCs, taken from culture after CMV antigen stimulation. The sequence came from a human donor in good health (CMV status not recorded). Some clones in this sample may be carry-over from other donors' samples. In DNA form, the CDR3 reads TGTGCCAGCAGCTTGGGGGGGCTCACCGGGGAGCTGTTTTTT. Protein sequence: CASSLGGLTGELFF.